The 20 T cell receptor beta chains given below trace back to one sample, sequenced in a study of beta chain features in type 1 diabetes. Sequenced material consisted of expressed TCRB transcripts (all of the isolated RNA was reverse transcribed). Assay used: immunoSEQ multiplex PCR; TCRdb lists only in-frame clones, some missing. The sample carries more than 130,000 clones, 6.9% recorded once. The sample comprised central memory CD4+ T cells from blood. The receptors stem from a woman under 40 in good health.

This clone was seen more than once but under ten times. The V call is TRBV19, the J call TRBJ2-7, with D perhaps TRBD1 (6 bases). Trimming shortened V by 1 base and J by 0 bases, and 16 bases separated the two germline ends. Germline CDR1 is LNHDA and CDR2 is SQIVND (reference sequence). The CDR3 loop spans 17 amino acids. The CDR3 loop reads CASSIGGHRQASYEQYF. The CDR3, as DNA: TGTGCCAGTAGTATAGGGGGCCACAGACAGGCCTCCTACGAGCAGTACTTC.

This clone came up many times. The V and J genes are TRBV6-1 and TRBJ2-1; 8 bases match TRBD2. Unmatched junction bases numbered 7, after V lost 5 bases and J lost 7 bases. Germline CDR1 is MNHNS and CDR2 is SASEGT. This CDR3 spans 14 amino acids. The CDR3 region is CASSRSSSGNEQFF. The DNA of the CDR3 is TGTGCCAGCAGTCGATCATCTAGCGGGAATGAGCAGTTCTTC.

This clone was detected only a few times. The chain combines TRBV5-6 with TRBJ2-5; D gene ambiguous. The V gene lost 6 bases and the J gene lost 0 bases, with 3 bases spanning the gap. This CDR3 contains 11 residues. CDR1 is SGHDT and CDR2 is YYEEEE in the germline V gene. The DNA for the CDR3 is TGTGCCAGCACAGACCAAGAGACCCAGTACTTC. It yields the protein CASTDQETQYF.

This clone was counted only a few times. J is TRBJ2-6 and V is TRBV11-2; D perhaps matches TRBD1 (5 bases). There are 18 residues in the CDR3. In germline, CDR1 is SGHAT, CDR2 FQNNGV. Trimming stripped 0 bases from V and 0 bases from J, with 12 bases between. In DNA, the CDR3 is TGTGCCAGCAGCTTAGATTACTGGGGCACCTCTGGGGCCAACGTCCTGACTTTC. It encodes CASSLDYWGTSGANVLTF.

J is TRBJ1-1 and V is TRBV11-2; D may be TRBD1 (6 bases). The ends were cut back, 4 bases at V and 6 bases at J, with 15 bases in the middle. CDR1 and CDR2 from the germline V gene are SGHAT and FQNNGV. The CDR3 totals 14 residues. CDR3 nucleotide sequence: TGTGCCAGCAGCTCTCCAGGGACATCGCCTGAAGCTTTCTTT. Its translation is CASSSPGTSPEAFF.

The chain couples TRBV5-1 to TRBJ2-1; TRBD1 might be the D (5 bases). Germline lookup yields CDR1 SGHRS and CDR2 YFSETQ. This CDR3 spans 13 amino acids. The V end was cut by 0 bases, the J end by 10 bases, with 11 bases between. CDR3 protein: CASSLVRDGEQFF. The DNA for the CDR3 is TGCGCCAGCAGCTTGGTCAGGGATGGAGAGCAGTTCTTC.

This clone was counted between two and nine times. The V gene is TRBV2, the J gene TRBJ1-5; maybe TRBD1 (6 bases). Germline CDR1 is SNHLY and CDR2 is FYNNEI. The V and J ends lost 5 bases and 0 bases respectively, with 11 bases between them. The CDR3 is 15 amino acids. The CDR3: CASSPQGYSNQPQHF. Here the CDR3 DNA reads TGTGCCAGCAGTCCCCAGGGGTATAGCAATCAGCCCCAGCATTTT.

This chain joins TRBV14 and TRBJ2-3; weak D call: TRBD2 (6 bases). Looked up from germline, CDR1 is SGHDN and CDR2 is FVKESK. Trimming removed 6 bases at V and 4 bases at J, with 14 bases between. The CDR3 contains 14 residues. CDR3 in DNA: TGTGCCAGCAGACTCGGTAGCGGCGCAGATACGCAGTATTTT. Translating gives CASRLGSGADTQYF.

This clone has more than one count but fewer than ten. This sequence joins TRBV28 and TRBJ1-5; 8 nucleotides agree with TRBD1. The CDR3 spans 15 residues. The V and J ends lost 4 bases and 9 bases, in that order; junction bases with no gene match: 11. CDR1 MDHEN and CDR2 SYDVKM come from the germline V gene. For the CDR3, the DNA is TGTGCCAGCAGTTATACGACAGGGGCTGGGAGGCCCCAGCATTTT. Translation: CASSYTTGAGRPQHF. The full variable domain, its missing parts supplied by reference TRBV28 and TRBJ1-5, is DVKVTQSSRYLVKRTGEKVFLECVQDMDHENMFWYRQDPGLGLRLIYFSYDVKMKEKGDIPEGYSVSREKKERFSLILESASTNQTSMYLCASSYTTGAGRPQHFGDGTRLSIL.

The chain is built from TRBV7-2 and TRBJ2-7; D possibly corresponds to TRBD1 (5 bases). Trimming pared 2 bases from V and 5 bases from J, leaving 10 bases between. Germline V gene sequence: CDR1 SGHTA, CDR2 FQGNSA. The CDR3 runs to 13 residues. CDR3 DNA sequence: TGTGCCAGCAGCTTACTCCAGGGTAACGAGCAGTACTTC. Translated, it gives CASSLLQGNEQYF.

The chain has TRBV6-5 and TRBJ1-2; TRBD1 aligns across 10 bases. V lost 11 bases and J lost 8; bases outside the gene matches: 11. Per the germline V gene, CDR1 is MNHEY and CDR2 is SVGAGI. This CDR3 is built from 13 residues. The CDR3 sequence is CAAHPGTGEGYTF. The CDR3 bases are TGTGCCGCCCATCCCGGGACAGGGGAAGGCTACACCTTC.

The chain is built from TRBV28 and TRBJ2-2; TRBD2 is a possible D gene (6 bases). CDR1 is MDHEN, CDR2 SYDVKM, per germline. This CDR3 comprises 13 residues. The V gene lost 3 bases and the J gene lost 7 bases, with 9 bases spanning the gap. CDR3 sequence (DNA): TGTGCCAGCAGTTTGGAGGGCGTCGGGGAGCTGTTTTTT. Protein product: CASSLEGVGELFF.

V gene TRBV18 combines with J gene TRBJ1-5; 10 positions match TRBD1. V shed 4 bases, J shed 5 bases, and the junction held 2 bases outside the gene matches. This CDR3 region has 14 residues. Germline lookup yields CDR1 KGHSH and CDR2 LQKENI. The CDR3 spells CASSRDRGDQPQHF. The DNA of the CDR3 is TGTGCCAGCTCACGGGACAGGGGCGATCAGCCCCAGCATTTT.

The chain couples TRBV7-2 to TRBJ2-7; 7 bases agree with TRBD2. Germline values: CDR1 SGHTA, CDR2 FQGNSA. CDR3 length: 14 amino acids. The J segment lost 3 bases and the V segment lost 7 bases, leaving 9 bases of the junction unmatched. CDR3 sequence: CASTLRENHYEQYF. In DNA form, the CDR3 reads TGTGCCAGCACCCTGCGGGAGAACCACTACGAGCAGTACTTC.

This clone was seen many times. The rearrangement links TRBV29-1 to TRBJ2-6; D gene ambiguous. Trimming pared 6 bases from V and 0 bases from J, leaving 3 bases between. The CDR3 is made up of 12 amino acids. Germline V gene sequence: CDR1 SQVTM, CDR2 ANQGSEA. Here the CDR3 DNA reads TGCAGCGTGCGCTCTGGGGCCAACGTCCTGACTTTC. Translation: CSVRSGANVLTF.

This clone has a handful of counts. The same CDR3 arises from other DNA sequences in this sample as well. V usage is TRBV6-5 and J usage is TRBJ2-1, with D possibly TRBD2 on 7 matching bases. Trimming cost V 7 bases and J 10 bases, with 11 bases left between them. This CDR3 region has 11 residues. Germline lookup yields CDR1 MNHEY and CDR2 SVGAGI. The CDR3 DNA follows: TGTGCCAGCAATAAGGGGGGGGAGCAGTTCTTC. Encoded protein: CASNKGGEQFF.

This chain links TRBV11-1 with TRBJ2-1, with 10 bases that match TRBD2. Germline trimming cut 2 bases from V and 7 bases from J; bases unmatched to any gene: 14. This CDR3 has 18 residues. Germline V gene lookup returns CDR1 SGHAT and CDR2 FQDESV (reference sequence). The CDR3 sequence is CASSLRGQPSGSRNEQFF. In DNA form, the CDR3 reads TGTGCCAGCAGCTTAAGGGGCCAACCTAGCGGGAGTCGAAATGAGCAGTTCTTC.

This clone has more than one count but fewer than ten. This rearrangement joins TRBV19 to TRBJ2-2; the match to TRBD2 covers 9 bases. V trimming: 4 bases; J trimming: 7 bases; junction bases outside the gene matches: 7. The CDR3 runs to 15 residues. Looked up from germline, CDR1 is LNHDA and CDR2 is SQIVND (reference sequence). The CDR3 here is CASSRVAGEGGELFF. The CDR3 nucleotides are TGTGCCAGTAGTAGGGTAGCGGGAGAAGGCGGGGAGCTGTTTTTT.

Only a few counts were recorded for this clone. CDR3 sequence: CASSLAAGPHNEQFF. In DNA form, the CDR3 reads TGTGCCAGCAGTTTAGCAGCAGGTCCTCACAATGAGCAGTTCTTC. The chain couples TRBV28 to TRBJ2-1; D call uncertain. V lost 2 bases and J 5 bases, leaving 13 bases between the germline ends. The CDR3 has 15 amino acids. Per germline, CDR1 MDHEN and CDR2 SYDVKM.

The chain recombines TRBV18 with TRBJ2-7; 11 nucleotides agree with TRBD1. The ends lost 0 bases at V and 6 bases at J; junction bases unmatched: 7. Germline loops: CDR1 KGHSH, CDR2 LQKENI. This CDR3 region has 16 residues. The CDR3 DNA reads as TGTGCCAGCTCACCACCGCCCGGGACAGGGGGGGGCGAGCAGTACTTC. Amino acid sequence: CASSPPPGTGGGEQYF.